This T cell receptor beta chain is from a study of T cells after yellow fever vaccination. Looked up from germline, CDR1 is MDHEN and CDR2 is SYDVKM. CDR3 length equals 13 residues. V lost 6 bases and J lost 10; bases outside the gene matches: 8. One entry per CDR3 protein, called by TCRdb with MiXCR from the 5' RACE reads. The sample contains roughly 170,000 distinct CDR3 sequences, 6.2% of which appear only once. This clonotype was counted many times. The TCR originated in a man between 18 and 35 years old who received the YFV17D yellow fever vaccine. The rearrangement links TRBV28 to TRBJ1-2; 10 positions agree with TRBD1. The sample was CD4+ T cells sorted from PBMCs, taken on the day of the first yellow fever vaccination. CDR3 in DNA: TGTGCCAGCAGCCCGGGACAGGGGTTTCTCTACACCTTC. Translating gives CASSPGQGFLYTF.